This T cell receptor (beta chain) was identified in a study of blood T cells in healthy people across ages. Study findings and constraints: Older age went with lower TCR beta diversity per million T cells, in a roughly linear way. Aged donors had fewer naive CD4+ cells and lower diversity than long-lived donors. Leaving the PBMCs unsorted stopped any conclusive comparison of naive versus antigen-experienced cells.

Trimming removed 4 bases at V and 6 bases at J, with 16 bases between. Germline V lookup: CDR1 MNHEY, CDR2 SVGAGI. The CDR3 is 15 amino acids. Using a J-beta primer mix together with a sample-barcoded 5' primer, a second PCR was run for roughly 7 to 11 cycles. Paired-end reads containing CDR3 totaled no fewer than 2.5 million for each sample. Each CDR3 protein gets one entry after TCRdb re-called the 5' RACE reads with MiXCR. The table records some 750,000 distinct CDR3 sequences, around a fifth of them present only once. This clonotype was seen a few times. As yet, its antigen is unknown. The receptor's source is a man between 65 and 85 years old in good health. J is TRBJ1-5 and V is TRBV6-5; D perhaps matches TRBD1 (6 bases). Material for sequencing was blood. CDR3 region: CASSSNWGASQPQHF. In DNA, the CDR3 is TGTGCCAGCAGTTCCAACTGGGGGGCAAGTCAGCCCCAGCATTTT.